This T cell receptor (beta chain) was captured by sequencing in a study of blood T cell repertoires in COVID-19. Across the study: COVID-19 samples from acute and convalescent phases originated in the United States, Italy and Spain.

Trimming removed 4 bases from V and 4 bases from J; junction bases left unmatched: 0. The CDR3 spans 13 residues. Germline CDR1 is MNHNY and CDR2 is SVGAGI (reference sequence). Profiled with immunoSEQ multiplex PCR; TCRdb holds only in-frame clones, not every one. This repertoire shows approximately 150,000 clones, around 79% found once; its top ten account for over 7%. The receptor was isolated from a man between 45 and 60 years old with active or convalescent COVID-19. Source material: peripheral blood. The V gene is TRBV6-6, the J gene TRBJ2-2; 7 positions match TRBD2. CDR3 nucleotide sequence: TGTGCCAGCAGTTGGGAGGGCACCGGGGAGCTGTTTTTT. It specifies CASSWEGTGELFF.